This TCR beta chain derives from a study of T cells in Graves' hyperthyroidism and ophthalmopathy. There were TCR beta CDR3 regions amplified from RNA transcripts. Researchers ran a first-round RT-PCR on the TCR CDR3 using the HTBI primer set. TCRdb called the multiplex PCR reads again in MiXCR, with one record for every CDR3 protein. Among 45,000 or so distinct CDR3 sequences, approximately 49% were seen once, and the ten largest hold approximately 30%. J was trimmed by 6 bases and V by 4 bases; bases with no gene match: 7. The CDR3 length is 14 residues. Germline CDR1 is SGHVS and CDR2 is FQNEAQ. Sequencing input: peripheral blood or thyroid tissue (not recorded which). This TCR was recovered from a woman between 45 and 65 years old with Graves' hyperthyroidism. The chain has TRBV7-8 and TRBJ2-7, with 9 bases that match TRBD2. The CDR3 nucleotides are TGTGCCAGCAGCTCGACTAGCGGTCGGGCCGAGCAGTACTTC. Protein: CASSSTSGRAEQYF.